The T cell receptor beta chain described here comes from a study of T cells after yellow fever vaccination. Study results and caveats: At around 96% for CD4 and approximately 89% for CD8, most primary-vaccination clones showed up again after the booster. Researchers report a weaker secondary response that nonetheless peaked faster, day 5 versus 15.

A remark on this clonotype: Its matching antigen is unknown.

Each CDR3 protein gets one entry after TCRdb re-called the 5' RACE reads with MiXCR. Here the sample spans approximately 610,000 distinct CDR3 sequences, less than 20% being singletons. Germline V gene sequence: CDR1 ENHRY, CDR2 SYGVKD. The CDR3 has 15 amino acids. The junction had 10 bases not matched to a gene; V was cut back by 10 bases and J by 1 base. The sample in question was PBMCs, obtained roughly 5 days after the first yellow fever vaccination. The genes are TRBV10-3 and TRBJ1-1; 9 nucleotides align to TRBD1. The TCR sequence derives from a man aged 18-30 years who received the YFV17D yellow fever vaccine. CDR3 in DNA: TGTGCCACCAAAATGGGACAGGGCTCGAACACTGAAGCTTTCTTT. It encodes CATKMGQGSNTEAFF.